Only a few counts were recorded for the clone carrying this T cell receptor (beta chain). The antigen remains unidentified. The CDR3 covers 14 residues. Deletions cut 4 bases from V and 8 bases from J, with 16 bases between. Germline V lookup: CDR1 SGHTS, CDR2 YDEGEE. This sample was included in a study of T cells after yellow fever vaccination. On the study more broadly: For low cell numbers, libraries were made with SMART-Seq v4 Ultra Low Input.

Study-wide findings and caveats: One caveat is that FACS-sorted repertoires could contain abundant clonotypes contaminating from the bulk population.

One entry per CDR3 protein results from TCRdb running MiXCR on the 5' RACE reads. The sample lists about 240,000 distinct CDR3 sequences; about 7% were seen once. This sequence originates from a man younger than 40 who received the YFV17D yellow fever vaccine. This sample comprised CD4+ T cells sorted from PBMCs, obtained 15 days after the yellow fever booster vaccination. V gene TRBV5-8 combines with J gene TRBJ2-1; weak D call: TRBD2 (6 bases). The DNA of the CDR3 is TGTGCCAGCAGCCTATCTAGGAGGGGTCATGAGCAGTTCTTC. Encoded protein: CASSLSRRGHEQFF.